This TCR beta chain appears in the sequencing data of a study of cytomegalovirus exposure and HLA in healthy donors. Study-level points and caveats: Reportedly, HLA-A and HLA-B alleles of most subjects were accurately predicted from TCR beta. Later on, an analysis tied over 15,000 TCR beta sequences to HLA alleles at 0.05 false discovery rate.

Germline loops: CDR1 SGDLS, CDR2 YYNGEE. Trimming pared 0 bases from V and 5 bases from J, leaving 11 bases between. The CDR3 is 14 residues long. Details on this clone: Its matching antigen is unknown.

PCR used 60 Vbeta primers and 13 Jbeta primers. Assay used: immunoSEQ multiplex PCR; TCRdb lists only in-frame clones, some missing. The table has approximately 170,000 clones, 73% seen once. The chain employs TRBV9 and TRBJ1-2; no clear D gene. Specimen: PBMCs. This sequence originates from a woman aged 18-29 years in good health and CMV-seropositive. For the CDR3, the DNA is TGTGCCAGCAGCGTAGGAGGCGCGACTTATGGCTACACCTTC. Encoded protein: CASSVGGATYGYTF.